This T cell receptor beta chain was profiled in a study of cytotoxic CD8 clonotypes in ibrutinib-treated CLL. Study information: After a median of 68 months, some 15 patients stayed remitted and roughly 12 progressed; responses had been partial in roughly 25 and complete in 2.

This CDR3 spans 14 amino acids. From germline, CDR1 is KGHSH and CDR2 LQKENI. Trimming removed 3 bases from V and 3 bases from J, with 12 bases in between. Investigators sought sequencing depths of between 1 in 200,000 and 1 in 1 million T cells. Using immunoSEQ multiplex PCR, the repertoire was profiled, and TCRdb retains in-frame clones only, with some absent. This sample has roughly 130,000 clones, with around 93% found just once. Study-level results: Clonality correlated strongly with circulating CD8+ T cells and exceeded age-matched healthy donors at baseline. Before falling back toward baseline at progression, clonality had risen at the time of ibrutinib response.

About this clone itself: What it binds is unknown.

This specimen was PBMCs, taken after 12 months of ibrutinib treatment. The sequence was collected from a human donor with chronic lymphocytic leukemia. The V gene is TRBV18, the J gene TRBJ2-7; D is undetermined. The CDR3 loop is CASSPPSPGYEQYF. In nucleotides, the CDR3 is TGTGCCAGCTCACCGCCTAGTCCTGGCTACGAGCAGTACTTC. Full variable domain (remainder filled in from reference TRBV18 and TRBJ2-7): NAGVMQNPRHLVRRRGQEARLRCSPMKGHSHVYWYRQLPEEGLKFMVYLQKENIIDESGMPKERFSAEFPKEGPSILRIQQVVRGDSAAYFCASSPPSPGYEQYFGPGTRLTVT.